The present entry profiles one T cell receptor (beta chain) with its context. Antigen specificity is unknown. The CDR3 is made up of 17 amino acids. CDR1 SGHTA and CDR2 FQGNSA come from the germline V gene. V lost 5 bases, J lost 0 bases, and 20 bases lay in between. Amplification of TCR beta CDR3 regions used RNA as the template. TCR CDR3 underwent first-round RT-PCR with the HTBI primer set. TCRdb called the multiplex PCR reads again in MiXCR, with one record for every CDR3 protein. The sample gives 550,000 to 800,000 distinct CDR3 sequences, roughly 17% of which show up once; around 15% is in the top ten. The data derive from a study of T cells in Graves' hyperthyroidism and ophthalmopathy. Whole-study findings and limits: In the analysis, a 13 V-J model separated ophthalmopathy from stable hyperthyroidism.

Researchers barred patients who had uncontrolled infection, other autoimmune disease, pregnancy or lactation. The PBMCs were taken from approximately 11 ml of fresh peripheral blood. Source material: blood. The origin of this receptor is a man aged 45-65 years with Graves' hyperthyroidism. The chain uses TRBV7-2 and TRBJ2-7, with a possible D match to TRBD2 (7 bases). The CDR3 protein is CASSHTPTGTISYEQYF. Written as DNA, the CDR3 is TGTGCCAGCAGCCACACTCCAACAGGGACTATCTCCTACGAGCAGTACTTC.